This T cell receptor beta chain was captured by sequencing in a study of T cells after yellow fever vaccination. The CDR3 is 15 residues long. Germline loops: CDR1 DFQATT, CDR2 SNEGSKA (reference sequence). With V trimmed by 3 bases and J by 5 bases, 9 bases remained unmatched. Study-level findings and limits: Post-booster samples contained most primary-vaccination clones (approximately 97% CD4, about 90% CD8). Just a small share of clonotypes turned up in the CD4 compartment as well as the CD8 compartment.

Comments on this clonotype: Its antigen is still unknown.

Via MiXCR, TCRdb re-called the 5' RACE reads, giving one row per CDR3 protein. Altogether under 150,000 distinct CDR3 sequences are present, less than 9.5% being singletons, with the ten largest covering less than 0.95%. The chain couples TRBV20-1 to TRBJ2-5, with TRBD1 identical over 10 bases. The receptor was isolated from a man aged 25 to 40 who received the YFV17D yellow fever vaccine. Source: CD4+ T cells sorted from PBMCs, taken 5 days after the yellow fever booster vaccination. This chain's CDR3 is CSASIWDRGGETQYF. Here the CDR3 DNA reads TGCAGTGCTAGTATTTGGGACAGGGGTGGGGAGACCCAGTACTTC.